This T cell receptor (beta chain) emerged from a study of T cell changes during pregnancy in multiple sclerosis. Data came from immunoSEQ multiplex PCR; TCRdb stores just in-frame clones and leaves some out. This table holds over 25,000 clones, over 85% found once. The sequenced sample was CD4+ T cells from peripheral blood mononuclear cells, obtained in the first trimester of pregnancy. This TCR derives from a female donor with multiple sclerosis, enrolled in a pregnancy study.

In DNA, the CDR3 is TGTGCCAGCAGCCAAGGGGGGACACCTGGAAACACCATATATTTT. As protein: CASSQGGTPGNTIYF. This sequence joins TRBV14 and TRBJ1-3; D perhaps matches TRBD1 (6 bases). The length of the CDR3 is 15 residues. Germline CDR1 reads SGHDN; CDR2 reads FVKESK. The V end lost 1 base, the J end lost 2 bases, and 9 bases lay between the germline ends.